This T cell receptor beta chain was found in a study of blood T cell repertoires in COVID-19. Study background: Sources were T cells, B-cell-depleted T cells, or PBMCs; the material itself was cDNA or gDNA.

Germline assignment: CDR1 SGHTA and CDR2 FQGNSA. Trimming took 6 bases from V and 3 from J, leaving 16 bases between them. The CDR3 contains 15 residues. Per the authors' pipeline: Researchers report that nucleated cell counts were estimated from reference gene primer amplification. The data were produced by immunoSEQ multiplex PCR, yet TCRdb's version contains in-frame clones alone and is incomplete. V and J calls and clone size are given by that table; D and trimming were obtained from the DNA. The sample contains 150,000 to 200,000 clones, around 84% of which appear only once. This chain uses TRBV7-2 with TRBJ2-3; TRBD2 is a possible D gene (7 bases). The sequenced material came from peripheral blood. This receptor was obtained from a man aged 35-49 years with acute or convalescent COVID-19. CDR3 loop: CASSQGGAGTDTQYF. DNA for the CDR3: TGTGCCAGCAGTCAAGGGGGGGCAGGGACAGATACGCAGTATTTT.